This T cell receptor (beta chain) was captured in a study of cytomegalovirus exposure and HLA in healthy donors. Points from the study as a whole: Highest at DRB1 and lowest at HLA-C, TCR association rates differed among HLA loci in a later analysis.

Germline-derived CDR1 and CDR2 are SGHDN and FVKESK. The CDR3 totals 13 residues. Trimming removed 5 bases at V and 8 bases at J, with 15 bases between. Concerning this clone: The antigen is undetermined.

The PCR contained 60 Vbeta and 13 Jbeta primers. Assay used: immunoSEQ multiplex PCR; TCRdb lists only in-frame clones, some missing. The sample holds roughly 170,000 clones; about 80% are singletons and the top ten take about 0.63%. Specimen: PBMCs. The chain uses TRBV14 and TRBJ1-2; D is perhaps TRBD1 (5 bases). This TCR was sampled from a boy younger than 18 in good health and CMV-seronegative. This CDR3 reads CASSMGWGDGYTF. The DNA of the CDR3 is TGTGCCAGCAGCATGGGTTGGGGGGACGGCTACACCTTC.